This is a list of T cell receptor beta chains from one sample in a study of blood T cell repertoires in COVID-19. Clones were sequenced by immunoSEQ multiplex PCR, and TCRdb holds only the in-frame ones, with some missing. Of about 200,000 clones in the sample, approximately 83% were seen once. Sequenced input: PBMCs or T cells enriched from blood (not recorded which). These receptors were taken from a woman aged 40 to 55 with acute COVID-19. The CDR3 runs from the conserved cysteine through the conserved F or W. Fields, in order: V gene, D gene, clone size, J gene, CDR3 DNA, CDR3 protein. D genes are given only for firm matches. Expanded clones are given a class, and other clones once, few, many or no size at all.

v_call: TRBV15; d_call: NA; clone_size: NA; j_call: TRBJ1-5; cdr3_nt: TGTGCCACCAGCAGAAATAACAGGGACCAGCCCCAGCATTTT; cdr3_aa: CATSRNNRDQPQHF
v_call: TRBV28; d_call: TRBD1; clone_size: NA; j_call: TRBJ2-7; cdr3_nt: TGTGCCAGCAGACAGAGACAGGGGTCTGCCGAGCAGTACTTC; cdr3_aa: CASRQRQGSAEQYF
v_call: TRBV28; d_call: NA; clone_size: NA; j_call: TRBJ1-1; cdr3_nt: TGTGCCAGCAGAGAACAGGTTGCTGAAGCTTTCTTT; cdr3_aa: CASREQVAEAFF
v_call: TRBV5-6; d_call: TRBD2; clone_size: NA; j_call: TRBJ2-1; cdr3_nt: TGTGCCAGCAGTGACGCACGACTAGCCCACAATGAGCAGTTCTTC; cdr3_aa: CASSDARLAHNEQFF
v_call: TRBV2; d_call: TRBD1; clone_size: few; j_call: TRBJ1-6; cdr3_nt: TGTGCCAGCAGTGAAATCGGGGACAGGAATTCACCCCTCCACTTT; cdr3_aa: CASSEIGDRNSPLHF
v_call: TRBV5-1; d_call: NA; clone_size: NA; j_call: TRBJ2-2; cdr3_nt: TGCGCCAGCAGCTGGGGCCCGGCCACCGGGGAGCTGTTTTTT; cdr3_aa: CASSWGPATGELFF
v_call: TRBV6-5; d_call: NA; clone_size: NA; j_call: TRBJ2-7; cdr3_nt: TGTGCCAGCACCCAAAGGGGGGGTTACGAGCAGTACTTC; cdr3_aa: CASTQRGGYEQYF
v_call: TRBV19; d_call: TRBD1; clone_size: NA; j_call: TRBJ1-5; cdr3_nt: TGTGCCAGTAGTAGGGGGACAGGCCTTCAGCCCCAGCATTTT; cdr3_aa: CASSRGTGLQPQHF
v_call: TRBV19; d_call: NA; clone_size: NA; j_call: TRBJ1-5; cdr3_nt: TGTGCCACCCCACCTAGAGGGAGTGGATATAGCAATCAGCCCCAGCATTTT; cdr3_aa: CATPPRGSGYSNQPQHF
v_call: TRBV4-1; d_call: TRBD1; clone_size: NA; j_call: TRBJ1-1; cdr3_nt: TGCGCCAGCAGCCAAGATGGGGGACAGGGGGGTTGGGCTGAAGCTTTCTTT; cdr3_aa: CASSQDGGQGGWAEAFF
v_call: TRBV7-9; d_call: NA; clone_size: NA; j_call: TRBJ1-1; cdr3_nt: TGTGCCAGCAGCTTAGCGAGGGACACCCCTGAAGCTTTCTTT; cdr3_aa: CASSLARDTPEAFF
v_call: TRBV6-1; d_call: TRBD1; clone_size: NA; j_call: TRBJ2-3; cdr3_nt: TGTGCCAGCAGACGCCCCGGGACAGCCACAGATACGCAGTATTTT; cdr3_aa: CASRRPGTATDTQYF
v_call: TRBV23-1; d_call: TRBD2; clone_size: once; j_call: TRBJ2-5; cdr3_nt: TGCGCCAGCAGTCAATCGGTATATGCTCCGACTAGCGGGACCCAGTACTTC; cdr3_aa: CASSQSVYAPTSGTQYF
v_call: TRBV11-2; d_call: NA; clone_size: NA; j_call: TRBJ2-6; cdr3_nt: TGTGCCAGCAGATCCGGGTTCTCTGGGGCCAACGTCCTGACTTTC; cdr3_aa: CASRSGFSGANVLTF
v_call: TRBV6-5; d_call: NA; clone_size: NA; j_call: TRBJ2-5; cdr3_nt: TGTGCCAGCAGTTACGGCCGGGGGAGATGGGAGACCCAGTACTTC; cdr3_aa: CASSYGRGRWETQYF
v_call: TRBV10-3; d_call: NA; clone_size: NA; j_call: TRBJ2-1; cdr3_nt: TGTGCCATCAAGGCGGGTAACAATGAGCAGTTCTTC; cdr3_aa: CAIKAGNNEQFF
v_call: TRBV28; d_call: NA; clone_size: NA; j_call: TRBJ1-1; cdr3_nt: TGTGCCAGCAGACGCCAGGGTCGGGACACTGAAGCTTTCTTT; cdr3_aa: CASRRQGRDTEAFF
v_call: TRBV18; d_call: NA; clone_size: NA; j_call: TRBJ2-6; cdr3_nt: TGTGCCAGCTCACCCCTAAACTCTGGGGCCAACGTCCTGACTTTC; cdr3_aa: CASSPLNSGANVLTF
v_call: TRBV3-1/TRBV3-2; d_call: NA; clone_size: NA; j_call: TRBJ2-6; cdr3_nt: TGTGCCAGCAGCCTACACCTCTCTGGGGCCAACGTCCTGACTTTC; cdr3_aa: CASSLHLSGANVLTF
v_call: TRBV19; d_call: TRBD1; clone_size: NA; j_call: TRBJ2-2; cdr3_nt: TGTGCCAGTAGTAGGGACAGGGGTGGGACCGGGGAGCTGTTTTTT; cdr3_aa: CASSRDRGGTGELFF
v_call: TRBV3-1/TRBV3-2; d_call: TRBD1; clone_size: NA; j_call: TRBJ1-4; cdr3_nt: TGTGCCAGCAGCCAAGTAAAGGGGACAGGGACCGAAAAACTGTTTTTT; cdr3_aa: CASSQVKGTGTEKLFF
v_call: TRBV3-1/TRBV3-2; d_call: NA; clone_size: NA; j_call: TRBJ2-5; cdr3_nt: TGTGCCAGCAGCTACGACACGGAGACCCAGTACTTC; cdr3_aa: CASSYDTETQYF
v_call: TRBV20-1; d_call: TRBD2; clone_size: NA; j_call: TRBJ2-1; cdr3_nt: TGCAGTGCGAGTCCGACTAGCCGGGGGGAGCAGTTCTTC; cdr3_aa: CSASPTSRGEQFF
v_call: TRBV3-1/TRBV3-2; d_call: TRBD2; clone_size: NA; j_call: TRBJ2-7; cdr3_nt: TGTGCCAGCAGCCAAGGACTAGCGGGAGCCTACGAGCAGTACTTC; cdr3_aa: CASSQGLAGAYEQYF
v_call: TRBV11-2; d_call: TRBD2; clone_size: once; j_call: TRBJ2-7; cdr3_nt: TGTGCCAGCAGGGGGCTAGCGGGAGATTTGTCCGAGCAGTACTTC; cdr3_aa: CASRGLAGDLSEQYF
v_call: TRBV3-1/TRBV3-2; d_call: NA; clone_size: NA; j_call: TRBJ2-5; cdr3_nt: TGTGCCAGCAGTACCGGGACACGACAAGAGACCCAGTACTTC; cdr3_aa: CASSTGTRQETQYF
v_call: TRBV6-5; d_call: TRBD1; clone_size: NA; j_call: TRBJ1-5; cdr3_nt: TGTGCCAGTCGGACAGGGGTCGGTAGCAATCAGCCCCAGCATTTT; cdr3_aa: CASRTGVGSNQPQHF
v_call: TRBV5-5; d_call: TRBD1; clone_size: few; j_call: TRBJ2-1; cdr3_nt: TGTGCCAGCAGCGCGACAGGGAGCTCCTACAATGAGCAGTTCTTC; cdr3_aa: CASSATGSSYNEQFF
v_call: TRBV5-1; d_call: TRBD1; clone_size: once; j_call: TRBJ2-7; cdr3_nt: TGCGCCAGCAGCTGGACCTGGGACAGCACCTACGAGCAGTACTTC; cdr3_aa: CASSWTWDSTYEQYF
v_call: TRBV3-1/TRBV3-2; d_call: TRBD2; clone_size: NA; j_call: TRBJ2-1; cdr3_nt: TGTGCCAGCAGCCAACAGACCGGGAGGGGGGAGCAGTTCTTC; cdr3_aa: CASSQQTGRGEQFF
v_call: TRBV27; d_call: NA; clone_size: NA; j_call: TRBJ2-1; cdr3_nt: TGTGCCAGCAGCGCGGACGGGAGCTCCTACAATGAGCAGTTCTTC; cdr3_aa: CASSADGSSYNEQFF
v_call: TRBV5-8; d_call: NA; clone_size: NA; j_call: TRBJ1-1; cdr3_nt: TGTGCCAGCAGCTTTTACCCGGCGGTGACTGAAGCTTTCTTT; cdr3_aa: CASSFYPAVTEAFF
v_call: TRBV6-5; d_call: TRBD1; clone_size: NA; j_call: TRBJ1-3; cdr3_nt: TGTGCCAGCAGCCTCGACAGGGCCTCTGGAAACACCATATATTTT; cdr3_aa: CASSLDRASGNTIYF
v_call: TRBV18; d_call: NA; clone_size: NA; j_call: TRBJ1-4; cdr3_nt: TGTGCCAGCTCACCACAGGAGTCTAATGAAAAACTGTTTTTT; cdr3_aa: CASSPQESNEKLFF
v_call: TRBV4-1; d_call: TRBD1; clone_size: NA; j_call: TRBJ1-2; cdr3_nt: TGCGCCAGCAGCGAGGACAGGGGGCGCGATAATGGCTACACCTTC; cdr3_aa: CASSEDRGRDNGYTF
v_call: TRBV11-3; d_call: NA; clone_size: NA; j_call: TRBJ1-4; cdr3_nt: TGTGCCAGCAGCGACCCGGGACACCCTAATGAAAAACTGTTTTTT; cdr3_aa: CASSDPGHPNEKLFF
v_call: TRBV7-6; d_call: NA; clone_size: NA; j_call: TRBJ2-3; cdr3_nt: TGTGCCAGCAGCTTTAGACGGGGCACAGATACGCAGTATTTT; cdr3_aa: CASSFRRGTDTQYF
v_call: TRBV6-2/TRBV6-3; d_call: TRBD1; clone_size: NA; j_call: TRBJ2-7; cdr3_nt: TGTGCCAGCAGTTACTCACAGGGGATATCCTACGAGCAGTACTTC; cdr3_aa: CASSYSQGISYEQYF
v_call: TRBV7-3; d_call: TRBD1; clone_size: NA; j_call: TRBJ1-2; cdr3_nt: TGTGCCAGCAGCTTAACGGCAACAGGGGTGAGAGGGTATGGCTACACCTTC; cdr3_aa: CASSLTATGVRGYGYTF
v_call: TRBV13; d_call: NA; clone_size: NA; j_call: TRBJ1-5; cdr3_nt: TGTGCCAGCAGCTTAGGCAGTCAGCCCCAGCATTTT; cdr3_aa: CASSLGSQPQHF